These 10 T cell receptor beta chains were all obtained from the same sample, sequenced in a study of response to subunit inactivated influenza vaccine. In TCRdb, the RT-PCR reads were re-called with MiXCR into one record per CDR3 protein. The repertoire holds over 150,000 distinct CDR3 sequences, about 9.3% seen once, with 11% in the top ten. Sample: non-naive T cells sorted from PBMCs, taken on the day of vaccination. The receptor source for this set is a man between 50 and 59 years old who received an inactivated influenza vaccine.

On this clonotype: This may arise from a read error, as a much more abundant clone is one base away. This chain uses TRBV5-1 with TRBJ2-3; a possible D gene is TRBD1 (5 bases). Between the trimmed V and J ends, which lost 4 bases and 2 bases, there was a span of 14 bases. The CDR3 is 15 amino acids. Germline assignment: CDR1 SGHRS and CDR2 YFSETQ. CDR3 sequence (DNA): TGCGCCAGCAGCAGCGACAGAATCAACACAGATACGCAGTATTTT. Its translation: CASSSDRINTDTQYF.

This clonotype showed up many times. The chain carries TRBV2 and TRBJ1-5; 11 nucleotides align to TRBD1. There are 13 residues in the CDR3. Losses at the gene ends were 6 bases for V and 6 bases for J; bases not matched to a gene: 1. Germline V lookup: CDR1 SNHLY, CDR2 FYNNEI. CDR3 region: CASSGTGGQPQHF. CDR3 bases: TGTGCCAGCAGCGGGACAGGGGGTCAGCCCCAGCATTTT. Supplemented by reference TRBV2 and TRBJ1-5, the full variable domain reads EPEVTQTPSHQVTQMGQEVILRCVPISNHLYFYWYRQILGQKVEFLVSFYNNEISEKSEIFDDQFSVERPDGSNFTLKIRSTKLEDSAMYFCASSGTGGQPQHFGDGTRLSIL.

This clonotype appeared many times. The CDR3 sequence: CASSTLKNIQYF. The CDR3 coding sequence is TGTGCCAGCAGTACCTTAAAAAACATTCAGTACTTC. This chain uses TRBV12-3 or TRBV12-4 with TRBJ2-4, with D uncertain. This CDR3 is built from 12 residues. Trimming cost V 5 bases and J 4 bases, with 6 bases left between them.

In this sample, this clonotype turned up many times. V is TRBV6-1 and J is TRBJ2-1; TRBD1 agrees at 7 bases. This CDR3 region has 14 residues. V dropped 6 bases and J dropped 7; count of bases not matched to a gene: 9. CDR1 and CDR2 from the germline V gene are MNHNS and SASEGT. The CDR3 loop is CASRRGPEGNEQFF. DNA for the CDR3: TGTGCCAGCAGGAGGGGGCCCGAAGGGAATGAGCAGTTCTTC.

This clonotype was counted between two and nine times. The chain employs TRBV27 and TRBJ2-7; the match to TRBD2 covers 7 bases. This CDR3 region has 12 residues. Germline V gene sequence: CDR1 MNHEY, CDR2 SMNVEV (reference sequence). J gave up 5 bases and V 8 bases, and 6 bases lay outside the gene matches. The CDR3 loop reads CASPVGGDEQYF. CDR3 DNA: TGTGCCAGCCCAGTGGGAGGGGACGAGCAGTACTTC.

This clonotype was seen a handful of times. V is TRBV10-3 and J is TRBJ1-6; 11 nucleotides line up with TRBD1. Losses at the gene ends were 4 bases for V and 9 bases for J; bases not matched to a gene: 2. Germline assignment: CDR1 ENHRY and CDR2 SYGVKD. CDR3 length: 14 amino acids. CDR3 amino acids: CAISADRGLSPLHF. CDR3 nucleotides: TGTGCCATCAGTGCGGACAGGGGGCTTTCACCCCTCCACTTT.

Only a few counts were recorded for this clonotype. The CDR3 nucleotides are TGTGCCAGCAGGGTTTTTGCGTCCCTGAAGACCCAGTACTTC. This translates into CASRVFASLKTQYF. The chain couples TRBV3-1 to TRBJ2-5; the D is unclear. The CDR3 is 14 residues long. Germline V gene sequence: CDR1 LGHDT, CDR2 YNNKEL (reference sequence). V was clipped by 6 bases and J by 6 bases, with 17 bases between them.

This clonotype was counted between two and nine times. V usage is TRBV6-2 or TRBV6-3 and J usage is TRBJ2-1; TRBD2 matches 9 bases. Germline V lookup: CDR1 MNHEY, CDR2 SVGEGT. V was clipped by 3 bases and J by 0 bases; unmatched bases: 6. The length of the CDR3 is 17 residues. The CDR3 nucleotides are TGTGCCAGCAGTTATTGGTCTAGCGGGGTCTCCTACAATGAGCAGTTCTTC. Its translation is CASSYWSSGVSYNEQFF.

This clonotype has more than one count but fewer than ten. The rearrangement joins TRBV6-2 or TRBV6-3 to TRBJ2-3; D might be TRBD1 or TRBD2, each matching 5 bases. This CDR3 has 14 amino acids. V was clipped by 2 bases and J by 10 bases, with 16 bases between them. Germline lookup yields CDR1 MNHEY and CDR2 SVGEGT. CDR3 region: CASSYIVSVGPQYF. DNA for the CDR3: TGTGCCAGCAGTTACATTGTGAGCGTGGGACCGCAGTATTTT.

This clonotype has a handful of counts. This chain links TRBV20-1 with TRBJ2-3; tentatively, D is TRBD2 (5 bases). CDR1 and CDR2 (germline): DFQATT, SNEGSKA (reference sequence). V was shortened by 5 bases and J by 2 bases, with 14 bases between the two germline ends. The CDR3 totals 14 residues. The CDR3 here is CSAQPGSPTDTQYF. The DNA for the CDR3 is TGCAGTGCTCAACCGGGGTCCCCCACAGATACGCAGTATTTT.